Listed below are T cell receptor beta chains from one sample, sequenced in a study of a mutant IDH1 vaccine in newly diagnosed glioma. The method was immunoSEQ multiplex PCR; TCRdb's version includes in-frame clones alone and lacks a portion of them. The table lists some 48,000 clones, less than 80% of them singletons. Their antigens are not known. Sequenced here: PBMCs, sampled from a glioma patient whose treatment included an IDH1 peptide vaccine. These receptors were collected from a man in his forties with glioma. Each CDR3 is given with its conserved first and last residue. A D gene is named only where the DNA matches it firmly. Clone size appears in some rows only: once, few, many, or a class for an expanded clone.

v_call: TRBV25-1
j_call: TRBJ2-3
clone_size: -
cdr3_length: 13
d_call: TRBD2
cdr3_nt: TGTGCCAGCAGAATGGTAGCGGGTGATACGCAGTATTTT
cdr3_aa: CASRMVAGDTQYF

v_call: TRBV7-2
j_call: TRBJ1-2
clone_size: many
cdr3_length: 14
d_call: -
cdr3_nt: TGTGCCAGCAGAACAGGGCCAGCTAACTATGGCTACACCTTC
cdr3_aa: CASRTGPANYGYTF

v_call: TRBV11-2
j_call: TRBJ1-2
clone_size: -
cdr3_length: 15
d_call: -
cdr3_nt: TGTGCCAGCAGCTTTCTTGGTCCGGGATTCGCCGGCTACACCTTC
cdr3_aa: CASSFLGPGFAGYTF

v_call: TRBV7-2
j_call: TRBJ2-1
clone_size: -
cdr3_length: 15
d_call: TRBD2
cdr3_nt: TGTGCCAGCAGCTCCGGACTAGCGGGAGGGGGTGAGCAGTTCTTC
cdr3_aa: CASSSGLAGGGEQFF

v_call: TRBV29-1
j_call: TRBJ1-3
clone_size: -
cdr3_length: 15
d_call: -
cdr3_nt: TGCAGCGTTGTTGGGGAGGGGTGGTCTGGAAACACCATATATTTT
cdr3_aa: CSVVGEGWSGNTIYF

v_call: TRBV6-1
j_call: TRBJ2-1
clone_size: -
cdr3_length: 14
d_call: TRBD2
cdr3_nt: TGTGCCAGCAGGGGACTAGCGGACTACAATGAGCAGTTCTTC
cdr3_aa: CASRGLADYNEQFF

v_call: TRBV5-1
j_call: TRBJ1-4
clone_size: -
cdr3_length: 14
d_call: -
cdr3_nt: TGCGCCAGCAGGACGGCAGGGGTCGGTGAAAAACTGTTTTTT
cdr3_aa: CASRTAGVGEKLFF

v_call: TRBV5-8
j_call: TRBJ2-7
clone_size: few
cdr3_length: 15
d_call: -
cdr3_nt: TGTGCCAGCAGCCTCCGGAGTAGCCCAGTTTACGAGCAGTACTTC
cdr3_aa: CASSLRSSPVYEQYF

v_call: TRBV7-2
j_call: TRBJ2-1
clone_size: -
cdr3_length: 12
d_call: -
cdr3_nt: TGTGCCAGCAGCTTTATGGGCAATGAGCAGTTCTTC
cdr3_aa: CASSFMGNEQFF

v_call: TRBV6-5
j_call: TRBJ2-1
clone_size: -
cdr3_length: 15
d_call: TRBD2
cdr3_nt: TGTGCCAGCAGTTATGAACTAGCGGGCGACAATGAGCAGTTCTTC
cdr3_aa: CASSYELAGDNEQFF

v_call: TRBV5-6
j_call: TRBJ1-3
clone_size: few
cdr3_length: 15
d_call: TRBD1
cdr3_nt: TGTGCCAGCAGCTCCCCGACAGGGTTTGGAAACACCATATATTTT
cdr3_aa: CASSSPTGFGNTIYF

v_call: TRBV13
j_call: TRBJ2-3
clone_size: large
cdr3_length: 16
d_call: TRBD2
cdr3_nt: TGTGCCAGCAGCCTCCCCTTAGCGGGGGGACTGGATACGCAGTATTTT
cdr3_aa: CASSLPLAGGLDTQYF

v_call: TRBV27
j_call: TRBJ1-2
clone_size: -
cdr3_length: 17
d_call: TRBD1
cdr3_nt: TGTGCCAGCAGTTGGACCGGGACAGGGCAAGGAAACTATGGCTACACCTTC
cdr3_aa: CASSWTGTGQGNYGYTF

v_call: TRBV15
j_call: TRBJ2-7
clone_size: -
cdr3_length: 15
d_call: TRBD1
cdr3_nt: TGTGCCACCAGCAGAGGCGGGACAGGTACCTACGAGCAGTACTTC
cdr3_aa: CATSRGGTGTYEQYF

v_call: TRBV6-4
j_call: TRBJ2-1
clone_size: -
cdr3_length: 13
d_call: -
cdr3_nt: TGTGCCAGCAGTGAGGCTAGTGAGAATGAGCAGTTCTTC
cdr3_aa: CASSEASENEQFF

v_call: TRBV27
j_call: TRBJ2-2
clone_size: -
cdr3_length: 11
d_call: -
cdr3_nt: TGTGCCAGCAGTTTGGCCGGGGAGCTGTTTTTT
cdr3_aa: CASSLAGELFF

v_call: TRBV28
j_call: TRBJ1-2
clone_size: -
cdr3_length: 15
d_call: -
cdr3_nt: TGTGCCAGCACCCCGCGGGGCCGGACTAACTATGGCTACACCTTC
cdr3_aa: CASTPRGRTNYGYTF

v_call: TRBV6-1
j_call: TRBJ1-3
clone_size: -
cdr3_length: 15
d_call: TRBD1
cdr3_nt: TGTGCCAGCAGGCGACAGGGTATAATGGGAAACACCATATATTTT
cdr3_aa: CASRRQGIMGNTIYF

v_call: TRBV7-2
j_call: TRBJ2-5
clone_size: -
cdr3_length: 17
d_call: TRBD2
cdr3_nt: TGTGCCAGCAGCCCCCCGGGACTAGCGGGAGGGGGTGAGACCCAGTACTTC
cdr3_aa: CASSPPGLAGGGETQYF

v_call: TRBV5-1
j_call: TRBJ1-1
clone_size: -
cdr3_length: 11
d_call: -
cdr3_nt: TGCGCCAGCAGCTTGGATTGGGAAGCTTTCTTT
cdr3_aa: CASSLDWEAFF

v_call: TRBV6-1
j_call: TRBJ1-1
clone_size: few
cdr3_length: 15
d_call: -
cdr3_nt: TGTGCCAGCAGCCCAAGGCTAGGAACGAACACTGAAGCTTTCTTT
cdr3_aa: CASSPRLGTNTEAFF

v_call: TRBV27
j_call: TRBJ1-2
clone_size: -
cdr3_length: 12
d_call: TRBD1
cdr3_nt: TGTGCCAGCAAGGGGACAGCCTATGGCTACACCTTC
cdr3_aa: CASKGTAYGYTF

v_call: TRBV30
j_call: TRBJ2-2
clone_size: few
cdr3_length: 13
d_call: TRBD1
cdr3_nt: TGTGCCTGGGGGACAGGGGTCACCGGGGAGCTGTTTTTT
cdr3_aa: CAWGTGVTGELFF

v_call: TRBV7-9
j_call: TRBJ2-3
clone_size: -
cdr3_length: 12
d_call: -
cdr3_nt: TGTGCCAGCAGCCGAGACGTAGATACGCAGTATTTT
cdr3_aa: CASSRDVDTQYF

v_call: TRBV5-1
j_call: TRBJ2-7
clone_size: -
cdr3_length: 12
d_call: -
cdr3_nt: TGCGCCAGCAGCAAACAGAACTACGAGCAGTACTTC
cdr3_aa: CASSKQNYEQYF

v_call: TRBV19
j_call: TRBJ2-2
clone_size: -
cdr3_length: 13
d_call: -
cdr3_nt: TGTGCCAGTCTCGCCTTAGGGGCCGGGGAGCTGTTTTTT
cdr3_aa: CASLALGAGELFF

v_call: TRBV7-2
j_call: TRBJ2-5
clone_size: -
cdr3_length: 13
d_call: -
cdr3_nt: TGTGTCACCACGTCAGCGGGCGCGGAGACCCAGTACTTC
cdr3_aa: CVTTSAGAETQYF

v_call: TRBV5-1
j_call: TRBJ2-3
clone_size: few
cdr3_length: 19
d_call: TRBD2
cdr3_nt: TGCGCCAGCAGCGGCGGGACTAGCGGCCGAACAACCTCCACAGATACGCAGTATTTT
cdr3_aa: CASSGGTSGRTTSTDTQYF

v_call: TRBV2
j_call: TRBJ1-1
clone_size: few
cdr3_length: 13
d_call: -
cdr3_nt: TGTGCCAGCAGTGAACAGGGGTACACTGAAGCTTTCTTT
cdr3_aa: CASSEQGYTEAFF